These T cell receptor beta chains were read from a single sample in a study of monozygotic twins with inflammatory bowel disease. Reanalyzing the 5' RACE reads, TCRdb keeps one entry per CDR3 protein, without DNA. Seen in this sample are about 300,000 distinct CDR3 sequences; the ten most common clones hold 5% to 6%. Sequences were obtained from blood. The source is a human donor with ulcerative colitis or Crohn's disease, or a healthy co-twin of an affected twin (not recorded which). The CDR3 runs from the conserved cysteine through the conserved F or W. Each record gives: V gene, CDR3 length, J gene, CDR3 protein.

>TRBV11-1|18|TRBJ2-7
CASSGDRGRIIEVYEQYF
>TRBV6-2/TRBV6-3|15|TRBJ2-5
CASSGGSSVRETQYF
>TRBV29-1|11|TRBJ1-1
CSGHLNTEAFF
>TRBV18|15|TRBJ2-1
CASSPSSGGYNEQFF
>TRBV5-6|12|TRBJ2-1
CASSLLQNEQFF
>TRBV11-2|16|TRBJ2-3
CASSHLGTASTDTQYF
>TRBV30|11|TRBJ2-7
CAWSYSYEQYF
>TRBV7-2|14|TRBJ2-5
CASSLKRGVGTQYF
>TRBV6-1|14|TRBJ2-3
CASSDGGRADTQYF
>TRBV29-1|17|TRBJ2-3
CSVEDQMGGTARDTQYF
>TRBV20-1|16|TRBJ1-3
CSASFGGRLSGNTIYF
>TRBV27|14|TRBJ2-5
CASKKGARGETQYF
>TRBV7-9|15|TRBJ2-7
CASSFDSNVGYEQYF
>TRBV25-1|15|TRBJ2-1
CASSEGTTWVGEQFF
>TRBV23-1|17|TRBJ2-1
CASSPQAAGPPYNEQFF
>TRBV10-3|16|TRBJ2-5
CAISDPGQGAVGTQYF
>TRBV7-2|14|TRBJ1-3
CASSPDASGNTIYF